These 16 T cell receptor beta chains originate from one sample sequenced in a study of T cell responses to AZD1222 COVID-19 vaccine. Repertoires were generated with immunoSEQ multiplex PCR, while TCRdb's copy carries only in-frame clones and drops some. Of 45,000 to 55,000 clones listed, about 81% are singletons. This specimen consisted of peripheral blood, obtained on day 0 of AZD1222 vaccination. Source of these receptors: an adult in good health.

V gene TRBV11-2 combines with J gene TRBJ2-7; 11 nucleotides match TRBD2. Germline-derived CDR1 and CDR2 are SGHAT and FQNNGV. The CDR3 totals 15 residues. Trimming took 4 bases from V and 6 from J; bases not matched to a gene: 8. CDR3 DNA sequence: TGTGCCAGCAGCTCGCGACTAGCGGGGAGGGGCGAGCAGTACTTC. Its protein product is CASSSRLAGRGEQYF.

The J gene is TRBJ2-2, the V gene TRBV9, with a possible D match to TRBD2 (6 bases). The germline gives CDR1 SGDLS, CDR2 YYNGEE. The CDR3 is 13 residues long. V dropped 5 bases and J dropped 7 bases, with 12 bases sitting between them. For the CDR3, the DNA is TGTGCCAGCAGAGGAGGGACCAACGGGGAGCTGTTTTTT. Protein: CASRGGTNGELFF.

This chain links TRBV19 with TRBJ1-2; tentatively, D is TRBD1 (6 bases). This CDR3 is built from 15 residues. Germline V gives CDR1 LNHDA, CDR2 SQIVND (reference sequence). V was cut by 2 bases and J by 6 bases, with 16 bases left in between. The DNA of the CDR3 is TGTGCCAGTAGTATAAGGCGCCGGGACAACCATGGCTACACCTTC. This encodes CASSIRRRDNHGYTF. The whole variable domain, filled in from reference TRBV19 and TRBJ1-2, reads DGGITQSPKYLFRKEGQNVTLSCEQNLNHDAMYWYRQDPGQGLRLIYYSQIVNDFQKGDIAEGYSVSREKKESFPLTVTSAQKNPTAFYLCASSIRRRDNHGYTFGSGTRLTVV.

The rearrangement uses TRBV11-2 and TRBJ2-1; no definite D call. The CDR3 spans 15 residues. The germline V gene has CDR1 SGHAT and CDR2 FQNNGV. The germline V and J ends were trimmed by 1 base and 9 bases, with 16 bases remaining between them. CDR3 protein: CASSLGDHVPLEQFF. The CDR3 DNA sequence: TGTGCCAGCAGCTTAGGCGACCACGTCCCCCTTGAGCAGTTCTTC.

The CDR3 DNA is TGTGCCAGCTCACCACCAGGGAGGAGGAATCAGCCCCAGCATTTT. This translates into CASSPPGRRNQPQHF. The rearrangement uses TRBV18 and TRBJ1-5; D is undetermined. Germline loops: CDR1 KGHSH, CDR2 LQKENI. This CDR3 comprises 15 residues. The V end was cut by 0 bases, the J end by 4 bases, with 10 bases between.

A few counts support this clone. The chain's CDR3 is CASSVEGQNYGYTF. Written as DNA, the CDR3 is TGTGCCAGCAGCGTAGAGGGTCAAAACTATGGCTACACCTTC. The J gene is TRBJ1-2, the V gene TRBV9, with D unresolved. Deletions cut 0 bases from V and 2 bases from J, with 8 bases between. The CDR3 extends over 14 amino acids. Germline CDR1 is SGDLS and CDR2 is YYNGEE.

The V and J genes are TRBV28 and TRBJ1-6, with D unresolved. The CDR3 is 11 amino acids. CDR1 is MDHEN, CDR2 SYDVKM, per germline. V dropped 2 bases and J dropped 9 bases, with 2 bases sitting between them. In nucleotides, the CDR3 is TGTGCCAGCAGTTTACGTTCACCCCTCCACTTT. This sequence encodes CASSLRSPLHF.

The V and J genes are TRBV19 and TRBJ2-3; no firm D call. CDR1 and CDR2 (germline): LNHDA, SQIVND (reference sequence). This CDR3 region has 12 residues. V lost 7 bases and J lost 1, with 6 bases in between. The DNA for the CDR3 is TGTGCCAGTAAGATCGGCACAGATACGCAGTATTTT. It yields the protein CASKIGTDTQYF.

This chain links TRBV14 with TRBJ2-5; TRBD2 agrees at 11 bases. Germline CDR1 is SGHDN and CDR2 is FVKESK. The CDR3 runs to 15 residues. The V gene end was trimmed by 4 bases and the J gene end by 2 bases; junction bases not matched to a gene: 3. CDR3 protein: CASSRGLAEQETQYF. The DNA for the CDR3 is TGTGCCAGCAGCCGGGGACTAGCGGAGCAAGAGACCCAGTACTTC.

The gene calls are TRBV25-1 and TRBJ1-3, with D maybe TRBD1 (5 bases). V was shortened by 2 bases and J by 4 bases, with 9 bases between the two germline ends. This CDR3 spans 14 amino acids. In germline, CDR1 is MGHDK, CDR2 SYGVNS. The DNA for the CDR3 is TGTGCCAGCAGTGAAGCCAGGGCAGGAAACACCATATATTTT. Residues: CASSEARAGNTIYF.

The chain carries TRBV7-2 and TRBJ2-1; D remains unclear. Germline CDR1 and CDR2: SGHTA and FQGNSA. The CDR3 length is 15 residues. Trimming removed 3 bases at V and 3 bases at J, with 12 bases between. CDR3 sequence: CASSFLGTYYNEQFF. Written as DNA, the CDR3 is TGTGCCAGCAGCTTTCTGGGTACCTACTACAATGAGCAGTTCTTC. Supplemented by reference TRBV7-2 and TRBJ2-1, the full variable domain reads GAGVSQSPSNKVTEKGKDVELRCDPISGHTALYWYRQSLGQGLEFLIYFQGNSAPDKSGLPSDRFSAERTGGSVSTLTIQRTQQEDSAVYLCASSFLGTYYNEQFFGPGTRLTVL.

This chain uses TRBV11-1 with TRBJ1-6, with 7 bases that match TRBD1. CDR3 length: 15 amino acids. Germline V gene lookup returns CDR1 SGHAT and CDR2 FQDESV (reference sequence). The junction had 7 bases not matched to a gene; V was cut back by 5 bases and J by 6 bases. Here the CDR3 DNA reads TGTGCCAGCAGCGGAACGACAGGGCCTAATTCACCCCTCCACTTT. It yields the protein CASSGTTGPNSPLHF.

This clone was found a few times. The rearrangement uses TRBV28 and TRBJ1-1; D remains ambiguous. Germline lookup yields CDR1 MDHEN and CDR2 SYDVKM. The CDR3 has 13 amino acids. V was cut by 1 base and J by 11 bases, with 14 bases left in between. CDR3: CASSLFAGRGAFF. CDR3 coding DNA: TGTGCCAGCAGTTTATTTGCGGGGAGAGGTGCTTTCTTT.

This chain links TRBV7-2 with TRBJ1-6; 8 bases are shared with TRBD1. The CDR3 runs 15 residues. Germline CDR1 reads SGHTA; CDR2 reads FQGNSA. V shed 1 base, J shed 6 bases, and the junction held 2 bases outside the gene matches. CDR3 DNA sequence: TGTGCCAGCAGCTTAGGGACAGGGACTAATTCACCCCTCCACTTT. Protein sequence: CASSLGTGTNSPLHF.

This CDR3 reads CASSLILAGITDTQYF. CDR3 in DNA: TGTGCCAGCAGCTTGATACTAGCGGGAATCACAGATACGCAGTATTTT. The genes are TRBV5-5 and TRBJ2-3; 10 bases line up with TRBD2. CDR1 SGHKS and CDR2 YYEKEE come from the germline V gene (reference sequence). The J segment lost 2 bases and the V segment lost 1 base, leaving 4 bases of the junction unmatched. The CDR3 covers 16 residues.

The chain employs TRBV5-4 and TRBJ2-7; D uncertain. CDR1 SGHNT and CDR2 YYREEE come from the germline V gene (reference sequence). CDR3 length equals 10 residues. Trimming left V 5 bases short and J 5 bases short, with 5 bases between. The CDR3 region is CASSVDEQYF. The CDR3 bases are TGTGCCAGCAGTGTCGACGAGCAGTACTTC.